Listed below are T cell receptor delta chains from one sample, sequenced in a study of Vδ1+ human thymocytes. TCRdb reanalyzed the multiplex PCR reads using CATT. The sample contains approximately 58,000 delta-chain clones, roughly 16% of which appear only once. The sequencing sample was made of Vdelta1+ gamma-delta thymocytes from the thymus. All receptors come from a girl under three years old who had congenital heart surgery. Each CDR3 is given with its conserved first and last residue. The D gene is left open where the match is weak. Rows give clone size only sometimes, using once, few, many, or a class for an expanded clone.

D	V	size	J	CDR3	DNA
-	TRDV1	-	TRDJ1	CALGEVPTSYPGIRGDKLIF	TGTGCTCTTGGGGAAGTACCCACTTCCTACCCGGGGATACGGGGCGATAAACTCATCTTT
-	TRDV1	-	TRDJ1	CALGIRYTDKLIF	TGTGCTCTTGGAATACGCTACACCGATAAACTCATCTTT
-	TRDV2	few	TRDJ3	CACDTVGHFAGQMFF	TGTGCCTGTGACACAGTCGGCCACTTCGCGGGACAGATGTTTTTC
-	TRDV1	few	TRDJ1	CALGECMGSVRDYTDKLIF	TGTGCTCTTGGGGAATGTATGGGCTCTGTTAGGGATTACACCGATAAACTCATCTTT
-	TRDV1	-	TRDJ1	CALGEPRFGDTDKLIF	TGTGCTCTTGGGGAACCTAGGTTCGGGGACACCGATAAACTCATCTTT
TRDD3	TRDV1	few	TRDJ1	CALGDPASVLGDSSDKLIF	TGTGCTCTTGGGGATCCTGCTTCAGTACTGGGGGATAGTAGCGATAAACTCATCTTT
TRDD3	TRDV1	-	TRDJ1	CALGGPSYWGIREGTDKLIF	TGTGCTCTTGGGGGGCCTTCCTACTGGGGGATACGCGAAGGAACCGATAAACTCATCTTT
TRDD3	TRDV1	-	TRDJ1	CALGELSDGGYTDKLIF	TGTGCTCTTGGGGAACTATCCGACGGGGGATACACCGATAAACTCATCTTT
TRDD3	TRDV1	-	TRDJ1	CALGAPLQSTLGDAYTDKLIF	TGTGCTCTTGGGGCCCCTCTGCAGTCCACCCTGGGGGATGCGTACACCGATAAACTCATCTTT
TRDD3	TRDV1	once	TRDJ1	CALGESPVHGGWSYTDKLIF	TGTGCTCTTGGGGAAAGTCCGGTGCACGGGGGATGGTCGTACACCGATAAACTCATCTTT
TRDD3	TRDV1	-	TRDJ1	CALGESDPTLFTGGFTDKLIF	TGTGCTCTTGGGGAATCGGATCCAACCCTATTTACTGGGGGCTTCACCGATAAACTCATCTTC
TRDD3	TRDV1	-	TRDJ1	CALGELPPVYWGVLEYTDKLIF	TGTGCTCTTGGGGAACTTCCTCCCGTTTACTGGGGTGTACTCGAGTATACCGATAAACTCATCTTT
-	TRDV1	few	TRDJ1	CALGKGPGPVDKLIF	TGTGCTCTTGGGAAAGGTCCCGGACCCGTCGATAAACTCATCTTT
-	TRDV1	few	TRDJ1	CALGARGRDKLIF	TGTGCTCTTGGGGCCCGAGGGAGAGATAAACTCATCTTT
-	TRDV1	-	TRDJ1	CALGNRLSGTYTDKLIF	TGTGCTCTTGGGAATAGGCTTTCTGGAACGTACACCGATAAACTCATCTTT
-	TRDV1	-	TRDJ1	CALGERPWTDKLIF	TGTGCTCTTGGGGAACGGCCTTGGACCGATAAACTCATCTTT
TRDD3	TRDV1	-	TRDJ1	CALGDQRTLVGGSPYTDKLIF	TGTGCTCTTGGGGACCAGCGCACCCTTGTGGGGGGATCTCCGTACACCGATAAACTCATCTTT
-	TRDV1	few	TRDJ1	CALGLTPVGGVTDKLIF	TGTGCTCTTGGGCTAACGCCGGTGGGGGGCGTCACCGATAAACTCATCTTT
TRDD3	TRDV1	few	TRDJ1	CALGDMRGWGINTDKLIF	TGTGCTCTTGGGGATATGCGGGGCTGGGGGATAAACACCGATAAACTCATCTTT
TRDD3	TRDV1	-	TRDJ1	CALGELDQHREDPDYSPWGTLPYTDKLIF	TGTGCTCTTGGGGAACTAGATCAACACAGAGAAGACCCTGACTACTCCCCCTGGGGGACCCTCCCATACACCGATAAACTCATCTTT
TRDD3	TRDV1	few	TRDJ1	CALGELVPILGVGDRIPGDTDKLIF	TGTGCTCTTGGGGAACTTGTCCCTATTCTCGGTGTGGGGGATAGGATTCCGGGGGACACCGATAAACTCATCTTT
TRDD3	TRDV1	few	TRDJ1	CALGEGALSLYWGIYTDKLIF	TGTGCTCTTGGGGAAGGAGCCCTGTCCCTGTACTGGGGGATCTACACCGATAAACTCATCTTT
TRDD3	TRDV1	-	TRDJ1	CALGELGEEWGKYTDKLIF	TGTGCTCTTGGGGAACTAGGGGAAGAATGGGGGAAGTACACCGATAAACTCATCTTT
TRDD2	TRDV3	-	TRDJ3	CALVNAFLPRGGSSWDTRQMFF	TGTGCCCTTGTAAATGCCTTCCTACCCCGGGGGGGAAGCTCCTGGGACACCCGACAGATGTTTTTC
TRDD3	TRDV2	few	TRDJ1	CACDTYYWGSLLYKLIF	TGTGCCTGTGACACCTATTACTGGGGGAGCCTCCTCTATAAACTCATCTTT
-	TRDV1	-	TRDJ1	CALGEVRSLRHFYTDKLIF	TGTGCTCTTGGGGAAGTCCGCTCTCTGAGGCATTTTTACACCGATAAACTCATCTTT
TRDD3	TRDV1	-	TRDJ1	CALGELLGDTKGYTDKLIF	TGTGCTCTTGGGGAACTTCTGGGGGATACCAAGGGGTACACCGATAAACTCATCTTT
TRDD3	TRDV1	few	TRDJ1	CALGEGPFLSGGRLTKLIF	TGTGCTCTTGGGGAAGGACCCTTTCTTTCTGGGGGACGATTAACAAAACTCATCTTT
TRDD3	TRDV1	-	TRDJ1	CALGEPFLGTGGSTDKLIF	TGTGCTCTTGGGGAACCCTTCCTCGGTACTGGGGGATCCACCGATAAACTCATCTTT
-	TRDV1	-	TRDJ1	CALGEPPREYWAYTDKLIF	TGTGCTCTTGGGGAACCTCCACGTGAGTACTGGGCCTACACCGATAAACTCATCTTT
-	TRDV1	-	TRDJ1	CALGEYLPLLGYNTDKLIF	TGTGCTCTTGGGGAATACCTTCCTTTACTGGGGTATAACACCGATAAACTCATCTTT
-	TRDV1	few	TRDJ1	CALGELIPPSDKLIF	TGTGCTCTTGGGGAACTAATTCCTCCTTCCGATAAACTCATCTTT
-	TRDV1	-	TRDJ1	CALGEIPYWVADKLIF	TGTGCTCTTGGGGAAATTCCTTACTGGGTCGCCGATAAACTCATCTTT
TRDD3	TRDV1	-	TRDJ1	CALGERTGLPNPWGIGPDKLIF	TGTGCTCTTGGGGAGCGAACCGGCCTTCCTAATCCCTGGGGGATAGGGCCCGATAAACTCATCTTT
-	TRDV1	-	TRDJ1	CALGELLGGDKLIF	TGTGCTCTTGGGGAACTTTTGGGCGGCGATAAACTCATCTTT
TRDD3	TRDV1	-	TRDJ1	CALGDPGPRRYGGYANTDKLIF	TGTGCTCTTGGGGATCCCGGTCCTAGGAGATATGGGGGATACGCGAACACCGATAAACTCATCTTT
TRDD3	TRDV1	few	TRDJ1	CALGDGIPTCTGADKLIF	TGTGCTCTTGGGGATGGGATTCCCACGTGTACTGGGGCCGATAAACTCATCTTT
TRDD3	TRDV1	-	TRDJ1	CALGDPPTGGGIYTDKLIF	TGTGCTCTTGGGGACCCCCCTACAGGTGGGGGAATATACACCGATAAACTCATCTTT
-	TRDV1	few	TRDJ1	CALGVVPQGIAPGCTDKLIF	TGTGCTCTTGGGGTCGTACCCCAAGGGATAGCCCCCGGGTGCACCGATAAACTCATCTTT
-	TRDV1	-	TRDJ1	CALGELPTPVSGELTDKLIF	TGTGCTCTTGGGGAACTTCCTACGCCTGTTTCTGGGGAGCTTACCGATAAACTCATCTTT
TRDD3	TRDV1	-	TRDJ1	CALDLHVLGEKYTDKLIF	TGTGCTCTTGACCTCCACGTACTGGGGGAAAAGTACACCGATAAACTCATCTTT
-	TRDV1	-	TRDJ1	CALGAQAGDPPYTDKLIF	TGTGCTCTTGGGGCCCAGGCTGGGGATCCCCCCTACACCGATAAACTCATCTTT
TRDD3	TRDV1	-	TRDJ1	CALGELSNWGISNTDKLIF	TGTGCTCTTGGGGAACTTAGTAACTGGGGGATATCGAACACCGATAAACTCATCTTT
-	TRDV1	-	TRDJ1	CALGEQETTAGGDTDKLIF	TGTGCTCTTGGGGAACAGGAAACTACGGCCGGGGGAGACACCGATAAACTCATCTTT
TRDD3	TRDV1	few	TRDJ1	CALGVPTLLGGYVDTDKLIF	TGTGCTCTTGGGGTCCCTACCCTACTTGGGGGATACGTGGACACCGATAAACTCATCTTT
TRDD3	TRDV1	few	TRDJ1	CALGELYIILGDTGTDKLIF	TGTGCTCTTGGGGAATTATACATTATACTGGGGGATACGGGCACCGATAAACTCATCTTT
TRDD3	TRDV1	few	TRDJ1	CALGANLPHHLVLGDTYTDKLIF	TGTGCTCTTGGGGCCAACCTACCACACCACCTCGTACTGGGGGATACGTACACCGATAAACTCATCTTT
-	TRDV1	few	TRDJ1	CALGELPLLHLLRTHTDKLIF	TGTGCTCTTGGGGAACTGCCCCTACTCCACTTACTGAGGACGCACACCGATAAACTCATCTTT
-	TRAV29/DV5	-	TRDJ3	CASVFLNEGYGSWDTRQMFF	TGTGCATCCGTCTTCCTAAACGAGGGATACGGCTCCTGGGACACCCGACAGATGTTTTTC
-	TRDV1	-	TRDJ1	CALGEPGPPGALGYTDKLIF	TGTGCTCTTGGGGAACCCGGACCCCCGGGGGCCCTCGGATACACCGATAAACTCATCTTT
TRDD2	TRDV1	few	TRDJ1	CALGDLAFLSRTGPVDKLIF	TGTGCTCTTGGGGACCTCGCCTTCCTAAGCCGTACTGGGCCCGTCGATAAACTCATCTTT
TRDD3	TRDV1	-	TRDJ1	CALVRGGGYETDKLIF	TGTGCTCTTGTTCGGGGTGGGGGATATGAAACCGATAAACTCATCTTT